The 22 T cell receptor beta chains below were found in one sample sequenced in a study of tissue T cells after allogeneic stem cell transplantation (dated by TCRdb to between 2021 and 2023). Receptors were amplified or captured by the immunoSEQ multiplex PCR assay. This immuneACCESS table, as held by TCRdb, lists in-frame sequences with V and J called but not all clones. Of the missing ones, under half trace to an unresolved V gene in checked studies; the others have no known cause. Here the sample has 48,000 or so clones; roughly four fifths occur a single time. The ten most abundant clones make up about 0.7% of the sample. Sequencing used sorted cells pooled from one or two spleens. These receptors all stem from a pool of C57BL/6 mice in good health.

Note on this clone: Here the gene names and germline are mouse. The missing CDR3 end, 1 residue past where the read stops, is filled in from the germline J gene. The chain links TRBV17 to TRBJ2-2; TRBD2 might be the D (7 bases). Germline loops: CDR1 MNHDT, CDR2 YYDKIL. V lost 2 bases and J lost 4, with 14 bases in between. The CDR3 length is 16 residues. The CDR3 loop is CASSRWGARGTGQLYF. The part of the CDR3 DNA that was read is TGTGCTAGCAGTAGATGGGGGGCGCGAGGCACCGGGCAGCTCTAC.

In regard to this clone: These gene names are mouse names. The read comes to an end 1 residue before the CDR3 does, leaving the germline J gene to fill in the end. The V call is TRBV2, the J call TRBJ1-5, with D hard to call. Germline loops: CDR1 LGHNA, CDR2 YSYQKL. The V end lost 0 bases, the J end lost 3 bases, and 6 bases lay between the germline ends. There are 14 residues in the CDR3. The covered CDR3 bases are TGTGCCAGCAGCCAAGATACGGGCAACCAGGCTCCGCTT. This sequence encodes CASSQDTGNQAPL. The entire CDR3 protein is CASSQDTGNQAPLF.

To note about this clone: The genes and germline here are from mouse. The sequenced fragment ends 1 residue before the CDR3 boundary, so the rest is inferred from the germline J gene. The chain has TRBV3 and TRBJ1-3; perhaps TRBD1 as D (5 bases). The CDR3 runs to 14 residues. The germline CDR1 and CDR2 sequences are SNHLY and FYNGKV (reference sequence). V lost 5 bases and J 3 bases, leaving 11 bases between the germline ends. CDR3 sequence reads: CASSPAGHGNTLYF. The CDR3 DNA, read in part, is TGTGCCAGCAGCCCCGCAGGGCATGGAAATACGCTCTAT.

Concerning this clone itself: Mouse gene names and germline throughout. Coverage ceases 1 residue before the CDR3 finishes, and the germline J gene fills in the end. The chain is built from TRBV13-3 and TRBJ1-2; a weak D match, TRBD1 (5 bases). Trimming shortened V by 7 bases and J by 0 bases, and 10 bases separated the two germline ends. The CDR3 totals 13 residues. Per germline, CDR1 NNHDY and CDR2 SYVADS. The covered CDR3 bases are TGTGCCAGCGCTTTGACAGCAAACTCCGACTACACC. Its translation: CASALTANSDYT. The whole CDR3 region reads CASALTANSDYTF.

In the case of this clone: Mouse germline and gene names are used. The read ends 1 residue early relative to the CDR3; the germline J gene fills the gap. J is TRBJ2-3 and V is TRBV13-2, with D tentatively TRBD2 (6 bases). The germline V gene has CDR1 NNHNN and CDR2 SYGAGS (reference sequence). This CDR3 comprises 12 residues. Trimming left V 2 bases short and J 6 bases short, with 7 bases between. CDR3 loop: CASGDGTETLYF. CDR3 DNA (partial): TGTGCCAGCGGTGACGGGACTGAAACGCTGTAT.

This clone was recorded only once. Mouse gene names and germline throughout. The CDR3 here is CASSLGQNNYAEQFF. CDR3 DNA (partial): TGTGCCAGCAGCTTGGGACAGAATAACTATGCTGAGCAGTTC. The chain employs TRBV3 and TRBJ2-1; 7 nucleotides match TRBD1. The sequence runs out 1 residue before the end of the CDR3; the remainder is reconstructed from the germline J gene. Germline-derived CDR1 and CDR2 are SNHLY and FYNGKV (reference sequence). V was clipped by 3 bases and J by 0 bases; unmatched bases: 2. The CDR3 totals 15 residues.

On this clone: Genes and germline come from the mouse. The read halts 1 residue ahead of the CDR3 end, with the missing end drawn from the germline J gene. The rearrangement links TRBV13-2 to TRBJ2-7, with 10 bases lining up with TRBD2. Germline V gene data show CDR1 as NNHNN and CDR2 as SYGAGS (reference sequence). J lost 6 bases, V lost 4 bases, and 7 bases had no gene match. The CDR3 extends over 14 amino acids. The sequenced CDR3 bases are TGTGCCAGCGGTCGGACTGGGGGTATGAGTGAACAGTAC. Residues: CASGRTGGMSEQY. The full CDR3 protein reads CASGRTGGMSEQYF.

This clone is a singleton in its sample. Mouse gene names and germline throughout. Sequencing ends 1 residue short of the CDR3 end; the germline J gene provides the rest. V is TRBV26 and J is TRBJ1-4, with D maybe TRBD1 (5 bases). With 4 bases removed from V and 4 bases from J, the gap between germline ends came to 7 bases. This CDR3 is 13 amino acids long. Germline lookup yields CDR1 KGHPV and CDR2 FQNQEV (reference sequence). CDR3 bases read: TGTGCCAGCAGTCGGACAAACAACGAAAGATTATTT. Encoded protein: CASSRTNNERLF. The whole CDR3 is CASSRTNNERLFF.

With respect to this clone: Germline and genes: mouse. The read comes to an end 1 residue before the CDR3 does, leaving the germline J gene to fill in the end. This chain connects TRBV31 to TRBJ2-5, with 7 positions matching TRBD2. This CDR3 comprises 11 residues. Germline-derived CDR1 and CDR2 are GKSSPN and SITVG. The trim removed 5 bases at V and 4 bases at J, leaving 0 bases unmatched. Partial CDR3 DNA: TGTGCCTGGGGGGGGGAAGACACCCAGTAC. This sequence encodes CAWGGEDTQY. The complete CDR3 protein is CAWGGEDTQYF.

Details on this clone: Genes and germline come from the mouse. Read data end 1 residue before the CDR3 end; the end is taken from the germline J gene. The chain is built from TRBV19 and TRBJ2-1; D remains unclear. CDR3 length: 13 amino acids. Trimming shortened V by 6 bases and J by 1 base, and 8 bases separated the two germline ends. Looked up from germline, CDR1 is FNHDT and CDR2 is SITEND (reference sequence). The sequenced CDR3 bases are TGTGCCAGCAAAGACGACAACTATGCTGAGCAGTTC. Amino acids: CASKDDNYAEQF. The whole CDR3 reads CASKDDNYAEQFF. The full variable domain, completed using reference TRBV19 and TRBJ2-1, is GGIITQTPKFLIGQEGQKLTLKCQQNFNHDTMYWYRQDSGKGLRLIYYSITENDLQKGDLSEGYDASREKKSSFSLTVTSAQKNEMAVFLCASKDDNYAEQFFGPGTRLTVL.

In its sample, this clone was seen once. Gene names follow the mouse nomenclature. The read is 1 residue too short to cover the CDR3 end, so that end is filled in from the germline J gene. This rearrangement joins TRBV13-3 to TRBJ2-3; D not certain. From germline, CDR1 is NNHDY and CDR2 SYVADS. The V and J ends lost 5 bases and 2 bases respectively, with 6 bases between them. There are 12 residues in the CDR3. The CDR3 protein is CASSPNAETLYF. The DNA read from the CDR3 is TGTGCCAGCAGCCCCAATGCAGAAACGCTGTAT.

This clone has a single count. The gene names here belong to mouse. The read halts 1 residue ahead of the CDR3 end, with the missing end drawn from the germline J gene. J is TRBJ1-2 and V is TRBV12-2; D gene unclear. V was trimmed by 0 bases and J by 0 bases, leaving 4 bases between them. CDR3 length: 13 residues. Germline V CDR1 and CDR2: SGHLS, HYDKME. Incomplete CDR3 DNA: TGTGCCAGCTCTCTCTTCTCAAACTCCGACTACACC. Its protein product is CASSLFSNSDYT. From start to end, the CDR3 is CASSLFSNSDYTF.

This clone showed up just a few times. The gene names given are mouse names. The read finishes 1 residue shy of the CDR3 end, and the germline J gene is used to complete it. The V gene is TRBV13-2, the J gene TRBJ2-7; D is uncertain. Germline lookup yields CDR1 NNHNN and CDR2 SYGAGS (reference sequence). V was trimmed by 0 bases and J by 0 bases, leaving 7 bases between them. The CDR3 runs to 14 residues. The part of the CDR3 DNA that was read is TGTGCCAGCGGTGATGCAGAGAGCTCCTATGAACAGTAC. It is translated as CASGDAESSYEQY. The whole CDR3 region reads CASGDAESSYEQYF.

Concerning this clone itself: These gene names are mouse names. The read ends 1 residue before the CDR3 terminus; that terminus is restored from the germline J gene. This sequence joins TRBV19 and TRBJ2-4, with D hard to call. Trimming removed 4 bases at V and 1 base at J, with 7 bases between. CDR1 is FNHDT, CDR2 SITEND, per germline (reference sequence). There are 13 residues in the CDR3. The CDR3 reads CASSLGGQNTLYF. CDR3 DNA, as far as it was read: TGTGCCAGCAGTCTCGGGGGTCAAAACACCTTGTAC. The variable domain in full, with the rest retrieved from reference TRBV19 and TRBJ2-4, is GGIITQTPKFLIGQEGQKLTLKCQQNFNHDTMYWYRQDSGKGLRLIYYSITENDLQKGDLSEGYDASREKKSSFSLTVTSAQKNEMAVFLCASSLGGQNTLYFGAGTRLSVL.

About this clone itself: The gene names given are mouse names. The sequence runs out 1 residue before the end of the CDR3; the remainder is reconstructed from the germline J gene. V usage is TRBV1 and J usage is TRBJ1-6; weak D call: TRBD1 (5 bases). TRBJ1-6 is assigned to the ORF class and has an uncertain function. Trimming pared 0 bases from V and 6 bases from J, leaving 9 bases between. The CDR3 runs 15 residues. Germline values: CDR1 NSQYPW, CDR2 LRSPGD (reference sequence). CDR3 sequence: CTCSADQGSNSPLYF. The part of the CDR3 DNA that was read is TGCACCTGCAGTGCAGATCAGGGTTCTAATTCGCCCCTCTAC.

About this clone: The gene names given are mouse names. CDR3 residues: CASSPTGAAETLYF. CDR3 DNA, as far as it was read: TGTGCCAGCTCTCCGACAGGGGCTGCAGAAACGCTGTAT. This rearrangement joins TRBV12-2 to TRBJ2-3, with 8 bases fitting TRBD1. Read sequence stops 1 residue before the CDR3 end, and the germline J gene provides the missing end. The CDR3 has 14 residues. The V gene's germline CDR1 is SGHLS and CDR2 HYDKME. The ends lost 2 bases at V and 2 bases at J; junction bases unmatched: 2.

Turning to this clone: Gene names follow the mouse nomenclature. The read finishes 1 residue shy of the CDR3 end, and the germline J gene is used to complete it. This chain joins TRBV24 and TRBJ2-7, with D tentatively TRBD1 or TRBD2 (5 bases each). Per the germline V gene, CDR1 is KGHTA and CDR2 is FRNEEI. The V end was cut by 0 bases, the J end by 6 bases, with 9 bases between. This CDR3 comprises 13 residues. The CDR3 protein is CASSLYGAPEQYF. Incomplete CDR3 DNA: TGTGCCAGCAGTCTGTATGGGGCGCCTGAACAGTAC.

Concerning this clone itself: The germline and genes are mouse ones. Read sequence stops 1 residue before the CDR3 end, and the germline J gene provides the missing end. The chain recombines TRBV24 with TRBJ2-7; 7 bases align to TRBD2. Trimming removed 6 bases from V and 4 bases from J; junction bases left unmatched: 3. Germline CDR1 and CDR2: KGHTA and FRNEEI. The CDR3 runs to 12 residues. The CDR3 here is CASSRLGYEQYF. The CDR3 DNA, read in part, is TGTGCCAGCAGCCGACTGGGTTATGAACAGTAC.

About this clone itself: Here the gene names and germline are mouse. CDR3 sequence: CASSDPWSSYEQYF. The sequenced part of the CDR3 DNA is TGTGCCAGCAGTGATCCCTGGAGCTCCTATGAACAGTAC. The rearrangement joins TRBV13-1 to TRBJ2-7; no clear D gene. The read finishes 1 residue shy of the CDR3 end, and the germline J gene is used to complete it. The V gene lost 1 base and the J gene lost 0 bases, with 8 bases spanning the gap. This CDR3 spans 14 amino acids. The germline V gene encodes CDR1 NSHNY and CDR2 SYGAGN.

As concerns this clone: Mouse gene names and germline throughout. The CDR3 end lies 1 residue beyond the end of the read and is filled in from the germline J gene. The V gene is TRBV13-2, the J gene TRBJ2-5; 13 bases align to TRBD2. Per germline, CDR1 NNHNN and CDR2 SYGAGS (reference sequence). The J segment lost 0 bases and the V segment lost 0 bases, leaving 4 bases of the junction unmatched. The CDR3 contains 18 residues. The sequenced part of the CDR3 DNA is TGTGCCAGCGGTGATGGGACTGGGGGGGCGCGGAACCAAGACACCCAGTAC. Protein: CASGDGTGGARNQDTQY. In full, the CDR3 reads CASGDGTGGARNQDTQYF.

About this clone: Mouse gene names and germline throughout. CDR3 bases read: TGCACCTGCAGTGCAATGGGGGCCGGTCAAAACACCTTGTAC. Encoded protein: CTCSAMGAGQNTLY. The whole CDR3 sequence is CTCSAMGAGQNTLYF. The rearrangement joins TRBV1 to TRBJ2-4, with D perhaps being TRBD1 or TRBD2 (6 bases each). The read ends 1 residue early relative to the CDR3; the germline J gene fills the gap. This CDR3 has 15 amino acids. The germline CDR1 and CDR2 sequences are NSQYPW and LRSPGD (reference sequence). V was pared by 2 bases and J by 1 base, with 10 bases between.

In regard to this clone: Any gene name here is a mouse gene name. The read ends 1 residue shy of where the CDR3 ends; the end is completed using the germline J gene. The chain couples TRBV13-3 to TRBJ1-1; no firm D call. The CDR3 spans 13 residues. From germline, CDR1 is NNHDY and CDR2 SYVADS. V shed 1 base and J shed 0 bases, with 4 bases lying between them. The CDR3 loop is CASSDRENTEVFF. CDR3 DNA, as far as it was read: TGTGCCAGCAGTGATCGGGAGAACACAGAAGTCTTC.